Below, one T cell receptor beta chain is given with its context. This clonotype came up a few times. There is no known antigen for this receptor. The record has no base qualities; no much larger clone is one base away. This record comes from a study of identical twins (dated by TCRdb to about 2016). Turning to the overall study: The study deep-sequenced TCR alpha and beta repertoires from monozygotic twins, unrelated adults of various ages and cord blood to test whether fetal clonotypes persist. To rule out contamination, the twin experiments were replicated at different times with different library preparation protocols. Overall results and qualifications from the work: Conclusions relied on cross-sectional statistical analysis, since the same donors could not be followed over many years. In monozygotic twins, out-of-frame TCR alpha sharing was systematically underestimated by recombination models, although the models agreed with sharing between unrelated individuals. Compared with coincidental sharing between unrelated individuals, out-of-frame TCR alpha sequences shared between twins had an excess of sequences with low generation probability. Abundant cord blood beta clonotypes had fewer insertions, young adult naive repertoires showed a similar but weaker trend, and memory repertoires showed no such trend. Zero-insertion analyses could be partly confounded by invariant T cells such as MAIT and iNKT, although diverse VJ usage argued against such confounding for most clonotypes. A weaker excess of twin sharing was found in beta out-of-frame sequences because the signal-to-noise ratio was lowered by fewer shared sequences.

Libraries were made using 5' RACE. Instrument used: Illumina HiSeq 2000. Template switching added a universal primer binding site, and the final cDNA carried a unique molecular identifier that allowed TCR cDNA molecules to be counted accurately. Specific primers in the conserved constant-segment region were used to synthesize first-strand cDNA for TCR alpha and beta chains. To control for contamination, each cDNA library was double barcoded with a SMART-Mk sample barcode plus Illumina barcodes. Two successive PCR steps introduced TruSeq adapter sequences along with Illumina sample barcodes. The TCR alpha and beta cDNA libraries were sequenced on the Illumina HiSeq platform using custom primers. The source study handled its data this way. Raw reads were processed with MiGEC to extract unique molecular identifiers, and MiXCR was used to determine CDR3 positions. For each individual, recombination models were inferred using an EM algorithm with the repgenHMM and IGoR tools. Shared clonotype analysis was performed with the tcR package in R, normalizing sharing by the product of cloneset sizes. Out-of-frame nonproductive sequences were analyzed to study raw recombination free of thymic and clonal selection effects. TCRdb ran its own pipeline on the public reads, namely fastp trimming at Q25 and MiXCR clone calling, and kept in-frame beta chains. Duplicate CDR3 protein sequences are folded into a single record with the most common DNA and genes. The V and J calls were determined by TCRdb, not by the authors. The table for this sample lists 510,000 or so distinct CDR3 sequences; nearly 15% of them were counted only once. The ten largest clones add up to roughly 0.46% of the sample.

Only healthy Caucasian donors were included. The twin cohort comprised three pairs of female monozygotic twins, all aged roughly 18 to 30 years. Positive isolation kits from Invitrogen were used to isolate the CD4+ and CD8+ T cell populations. Reading from cysteine to phenylalanine, the CDR3 counts 17 amino acids. The CDR3 DNA has 51 bases and is translated from base 1. The germline V gene (reference sequence) gives CDR1 as SEHNR and CDR2 as FQNEAQ. V and J are trimmed by 2 bases and 4 bases, and the gene matches miss 10 bases of the junction. The same data also contributed to another study, on yellow fever vaccine responses in identical twins. As described in the second report: The T cell response to vaccination in identical twins was reported by the authors to appear partly convergent and partly personalized. Focusing on identical twins, the study followed the T cell clones that responded to the vaccine, and did so with precision.

The rearranged chain carries TRBV7-9 and TRBJ2-7; 11 central bases correspond to TRBD1. This sequence originates from a woman aged 18-29 years in good health. Sequenced material: CD4+ T cells sorted from blood. The DNA reads as follows: TGTGCCAGCAGCTTAATCTCTGGGACAGGGGGTCGTTACGAGCAGTACTTC. It translates as CASSLISGTGGRYEQYF.